The clone carrying this TCR beta chain has ten or more counts. The antigen remains unidentified. The V segment lost 4 bases and the J segment 5 bases; nucleotides outside the gene matches: 4. CDR1 MGHRA and CDR2 YSYEKL come from the germline V gene. This CDR3 has 15 residues. This record belongs to a study of PD-1 blockade in classical Hodgkin lymphoma. As for the study in general: Administration of nivolumab to patients was at 3 mg/kg intravenously every 2 weeks.

The study's findings and limits: Reported baseline diversity: healthy donors highest, relapsed/refractory patients lowest. Any patient who commenced nivolumab under 1 year after ASCT was excluded.

TCRdb keeps only in-frame clones here, not all; method: immunoSEQ multiplex PCR. The sample holds just under 45,000 clones, 60% to 75% seen once. Indicated time point: cycle 4 day 1 (C4D1), after more than 5 weeks of nivolumab. No patient escaped relapse after autologous stem cell transplantation, and brentuximab vedotin exposure varied. Classifying best responses yielded complete response, partial response or progressive disease. This chain connects TRBV4-1 to TRBJ2-1; TRBD2 matches at 11 bases. The sample consisted of peripheral blood mononuclear cells (PBMCs), taken before the fourth cycle of nivolumab. The clonotype comes from a human donor with classical Hodgkin lymphoma. The DNA of the CDR3 is TGCGCCAGCAGCCCAACTAGCGGGAGACACAATGAGCAGTTCTTC. Protein product: CASSPTSGRHNEQFF.